These 9 T cell receptor beta chains were all obtained from the same sample, sequenced in a study of blood T cell repertoires in COVID-19. Produced via immunoSEQ multiplex PCR; TCRdb's table is partial and in-frame only. The sample carries approximately 210,000 clones, 80% to 90% recorded once. Input material: peripheral blood. The receptors here all came from a man between 45 and 60 years old with COVID-19, enrolled during active disease.

The CDR3 DNA is TGTGCCAGCAGTAGATCATTGACAGCCCCTAACACTGAAGCTTTCTTT. Protein product: CASSRSLTAPNTEAFF. V gene TRBV28 combines with J gene TRBJ1-1, with TRBD1 as a possible D gene (5 bases). Germline V lookup: CDR1 MDHEN, CDR2 SYDVKM. The CDR3 consists of 16 residues. V dropped 5 bases and J dropped 2 bases, with 18 bases sitting between them. Based on the CDR3 plus reference TRBV28 and TRBJ1-1, the full variable domain is DVKVTQSSRYLVKRTGEKVFLECVQDMDHENMFWYRQDPGLGLRLIYFSYDVKMKEKGDIPEGYSVSREKKERFSLILESASTNQTSMYLCASSRSLTAPNTEAFFGQGTRLTVV.

The chain carries TRBV27 and TRBJ1-4, with a tentative D call TRBD1 (6 bases). Germline CDR1 reads MNHEY; CDR2 reads SMNVEV (reference sequence). V lost 6 bases, J lost 1 base, and 9 bases lay in between. The CDR3 contains 14 residues. CDR3: CASRPQGTNEKLFF. The CDR3 DNA reads TGTGCCAGCAGACCACAGGGAACTAATGAAAAACTGTTTTTT.

This clone has more than one count but fewer than ten. The chain has TRBV7-9 and TRBJ2-1; TRBD2 agrees at 15 bases. V gave up 4 bases and J gave up 2 bases; unmatched junction bases: 6. CDR3 size: 18 residues. CDR1 and CDR2 (germline): SEHNR, FQNEAQ (reference sequence). The CDR3 region has the DNA TGTGCCAGCAGCTCCTGGACTAGCGGGAGGGGGGCCTACAATGAGCAGTTCTTC. The encoded protein is CASSSWTSGRGAYNEQFF.

The genes are TRBV5-5 and TRBJ1-1; D gene uncertain. V lost 4 bases and J 3 bases, leaving 19 bases between the germline ends. The CDR3 spans 16 residues. CDR1 is SGHKS and CDR2 is YYEKEE in the germline V gene (reference sequence). The CDR3 region has the DNA TGTGCCAGCAGCCCCGTCGGAGGGTCGGTACACACTGAAGCTTTCTTT. The encoded protein is CASSPVGGSVHTEAFF.

This rearrangement joins TRBV19 to TRBJ1-3; weak D call: TRBD1 (5 bases). Trimming took off 6 bases at V and 1 base at J, with 10 bases between the two ends. CDR1 and CDR2 from the germline V gene are LNHDA and SQIVND (reference sequence). There are 14 residues in the CDR3. The CDR3 loop is CASRQDRSGNTIYF. The CDR3 region has the DNA TGTGCCAGTAGACAGGACCGTTCTGGAAACACCATATATTTT.

This clone was recorded once. The sample holds other DNA sequences that translate to the same CDR3. The V and J genes are TRBV7-3 and TRBJ2-1; 9 bases line up with TRBD1. This CDR3 spans 15 amino acids. The junction had 3 bases not matched to a gene; V was cut back by 5 bases and J by 1 base. Germline CDR1 is SGHTA and CDR2 is FQGTGA. The CDR3, as DNA: TGTGCCAGCAGCCCTGACAGGGGGTCCTACAATGAGCAGTTCTTC. Amino acid sequence: CASSPDRGSYNEQFF.

The J gene is TRBJ2-7, the V gene TRBV3-1 (or the pseudogene TRBV3-2); tentative D call: TRBD1 (5 bases). The CDR3 covers 13 residues. The germline CDR1 and CDR2 sequences are LGHDT and YNNKEL (reference sequence). Deletions cut 5 bases from V and 1 base from J, with 9 bases between. The CDR3 loop reads CASSFQGSYEQYF. The DNA of the CDR3 is TGTGCCAGCAGCTTCCAGGGTTCCTACGAGCAGTACTTC.

This clone appeared once. This chain joins TRBV20-1 and TRBJ1-1; D gene ambiguous. CDR1 and CDR2 (germline): DFQATT, SNEGSKA (reference sequence). The CDR3 runs to 10 residues. Trimming removed 3 bases at V and 6 bases at J, with 5 bases between. In nucleotides, the CDR3 is TGCAGTGCTAGGAGGGCTGAAGCTTTCTTT. Translated: CSARRAEAFF.

The chain recombines TRBV5-1 with TRBJ2-7; TRBD1 matches at 7 bases. CDR3 length equals 15 residues. The trim removed 5 bases at V and 0 bases at J, leaving 8 bases unmatched. Germline assignment: CDR1 SGHRS and CDR2 YFSETQ. The CDR3 loop is CASRLDRVPSYEQYF. The CDR3 region has the DNA TGCGCCAGCAGGCTCGACAGGGTTCCCTCCTACGAGCAGTACTTC.